This T cell receptor (beta chain) emerged from a study of Graves' ophthalmopathy and Graves' hyperthyroidism. Study-level findings and limits: Clonotypes were expanded in thyroid at above 0.001 frequency, and most also appeared in blood. At just over 70% sensitivity and approximately 74% specificity, the model predicted progression of the ophthalmopathy. Stable hyperthyroidism and ophthalmopathy were told apart by a 13-signature model, which achieved around 88% sensitivity and approximately 82% specificity.

The CDR3 spans 12 residues. V was trimmed by 4 bases and J by 5 bases, leaving 9 bases between them. The germline V gene has CDR1 SGHTS and CDR2 YDEGEE. This clonotype occurred many times. What it recognizes is unknown. RNA transcripts were the template, and TCR beta CDR3 regions were amplified from them. First-round RT-PCR employed HTBI primers, with a second-round multiplex PCR after it. Using its own MiXCR run on the multiplex PCR reads, TCRdb lists one record per CDR3 protein. The sample consists of over a million distinct CDR3 sequences, 35% to 45% of them appearing once. Sequencing was done on a sample of peripheral blood or thyroid tissue (not recorded which). The chain employs TRBV5-8 and TRBJ2-5, with D perhaps matching TRBD1 (5 bases). This clonotype was sampled from an adult man with Graves' hyperthyroidism. The CDR3 DNA is TGTGCCAGCAGCCAAGGGGTGGAGACCCAGTACTTC. This encodes CASSQGVETQYF.